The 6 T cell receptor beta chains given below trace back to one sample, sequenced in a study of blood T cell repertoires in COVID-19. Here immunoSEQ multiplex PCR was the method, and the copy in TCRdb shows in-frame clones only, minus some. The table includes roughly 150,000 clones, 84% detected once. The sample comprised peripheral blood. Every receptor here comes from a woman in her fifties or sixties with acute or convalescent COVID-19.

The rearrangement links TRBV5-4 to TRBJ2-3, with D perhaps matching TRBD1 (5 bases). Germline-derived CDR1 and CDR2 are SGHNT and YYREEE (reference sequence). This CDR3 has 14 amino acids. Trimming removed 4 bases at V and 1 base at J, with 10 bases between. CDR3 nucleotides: TGTGCCAGCAGCAATGACAGAGGCACAGATACGCAGTATTTT. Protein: CASSNDRGTDTQYF.

CDR3 nucleotide sequence: TGCGCCAGCAGCCCTCAGGTGAACACTGAAGCTTTCTTT. It translates to CASSPQVNTEAFF. The V and J genes are TRBV4-3 and TRBJ1-1; unclear D gene. Looked up from germline, CDR1 is LGHNA and CDR2 is YSLEER. The CDR3 has 13 residues. The V end was cut by 4 bases, the J end by 0 bases, with 6 bases between.

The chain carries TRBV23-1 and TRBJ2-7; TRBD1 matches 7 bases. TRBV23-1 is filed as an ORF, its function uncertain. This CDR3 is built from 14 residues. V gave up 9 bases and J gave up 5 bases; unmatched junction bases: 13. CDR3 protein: CASKNRGLADEQYF. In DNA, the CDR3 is TGCGCCAGTAAGAACAGGGGTCTCGCCGACGAGCAGTACTTC.

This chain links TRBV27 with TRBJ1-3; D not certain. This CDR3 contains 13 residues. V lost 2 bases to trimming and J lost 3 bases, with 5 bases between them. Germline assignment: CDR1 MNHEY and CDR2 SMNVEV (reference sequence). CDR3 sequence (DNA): TGTGCCAGCAGTTTAACTGTTGGAAACACCATATATTTT. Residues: CASSLTVGNTIYF.

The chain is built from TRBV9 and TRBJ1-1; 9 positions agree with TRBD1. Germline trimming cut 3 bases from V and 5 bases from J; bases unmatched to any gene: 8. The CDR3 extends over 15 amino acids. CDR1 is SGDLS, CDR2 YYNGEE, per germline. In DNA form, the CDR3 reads TGTGCCAGCAGCGCCGGAGGGACAGGGTTTACTGAAGCTTTCTTT. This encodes CASSAGGTGFTEAFF.

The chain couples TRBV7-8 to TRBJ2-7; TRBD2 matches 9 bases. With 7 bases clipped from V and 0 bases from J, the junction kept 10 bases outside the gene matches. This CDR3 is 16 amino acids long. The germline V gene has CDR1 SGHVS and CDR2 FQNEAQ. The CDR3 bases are TGTGCCAGCATAAACGGCGGGGGGGCCCTCTCCTACGAGCAGTACTTC. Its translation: CASINGGGALSYEQYF. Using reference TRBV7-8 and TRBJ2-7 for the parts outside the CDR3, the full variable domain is GAGVSQSPRYKVAKRGQDVALRCDPISGHVSLFWYQQALGQGPEFLTYFQNEAQLDKSGLPSDRFFAERPEGSVSTLKIQRTQQEDSAVYLCASINGGGALSYEQYFGPGTRLTVT.